The 9 T cell receptor beta chains in this list originate from one sample, sequenced in a study of T cell repertoires in cytomegalovirus infection. Their antigens remain unidentified. MiXCR was run by TCRdb on the reads, yielding one entry per CDR3 protein. The sample includes fewer than 950,000 distinct CDR3 sequences, approximately 32% of them seen just once. The sequenced sample was cultured CD8+ T cells from PBMCs, obtained from culture after CMV antigen stimulation. The receptors were gathered from a human donor in good health (CMV status not recorded). Some clones in this sample may be carry-over from other donors' samples.

This clonotype was counted at least ten times. The J gene is TRBJ2-1, the V gene TRBV7-6; 8 bases align to TRBD2. Germline CDR1 and CDR2: SGHVS and FNYEAQ. The CDR3 has 18 amino acids. With 1 base clipped from V and 5 bases from J, the junction kept 13 bases outside the gene matches. As DNA, the CDR3 is TGTGCCAGCAGCTTAGTGGGCGCCCGGGGGGGCCAGAACAATGAGCAGTTCTTC. Translation: CASSLVGARGGQNNEQFF.

The rearrangement joins TRBV7-9 to TRBJ1-4; the D is unclear. The CDR3 contains 16 residues. Trimming pared 7 bases from V and 5 bases from J, leaving 20 bases between. Germline V gene data show CDR1 as SEHNR and CDR2 as FQNEAQ (reference sequence). The CDR3 sequence is CASNAGGRSGNEKLFF. CDR3 coding DNA: TGTGCCAGCAACGCAGGAGGGAGGAGCGGAAATGAAAAACTGTTTTTT. The entire variable domain, with the rest obtained from reference TRBV7-9 and TRBJ1-4, is as follows: DTGVSQNPRHKITKRGQNVTFRCDPISEHNRLYWYRQTLGQGPEFLTYFQNEAQLEKSRLLSDRFSAERPKGSFSTLEIQRTEQGDSAMYLCASNAGGRSGNEKLFFGSGTQLSVL.

This clonotype was seen at least ten times. The V and J genes are TRBV7-2 and TRBJ2-1; the D call may be TRBD1 or TRBD2 (6 bases each). This CDR3 region has 14 residues. V was shortened by 3 bases and J by 6 bases, with 12 bases between the two germline ends. From germline, CDR1 is SGHTA and CDR2 FQGNSA. The CDR3 reads CASSFGGPGNEQFF. For the CDR3, the DNA is TGTGCCAGCAGCTTTGGGGGGCCGGGCAATGAGCAGTTCTTC. Full variable domain (missing parts from reference TRBV7-2 and TRBJ2-1): GAGVSQSPSNKVTEKGKDVELRCDPISGHTALYWYRQSLGQGLEFLIYFQGNSAPDKSGLPSDRFSAERTGGSVSTLTIQRTQQEDSAVYLCASSFGGPGNEQFFGPGTRLTVL.

This clonotype came up many times. This sequence joins TRBV5-4 and TRBJ1-1, with unresolved D. V gave up 1 base and J gave up 8 bases, with 6 bases separating them. This CDR3 is built from 11 residues. CDR1 and CDR2 from the germline V gene are SGHNT and YYREEE (reference sequence). The CDR3 DNA reads as TGTGCCAGCAGCTTGCGAGGGGAAGCTTTCTTT. It is translated as CASSLRGEAFF.

The J gene is TRBJ2-1, the V gene TRBV15; TRBD1 agrees at 11 bases. CDR3 length equals 14 residues. Trimming cost V 7 bases and J 9 bases; bases outside gene matches: 8. Germline assignment: CDR1 LNHNV and CDR2 YYDKDF (reference sequence). CDR3 protein: CATNWDRGASEQFF. CDR3 DNA sequence: TGTGCCACCAACTGGGACAGGGGGGCGAGTGAGCAGTTCTTC.

The table lists this clonotype with a few counts. CDR3 sequence: CASLGEKLFF. CDR3 DNA: TGTGCCAGCCTAGGAGAAAAACTGTTTTTT. This chain links TRBV2 with TRBJ1-4, with no clear D. The CDR3 spans 10 residues. Germline V lookup: CDR1 SNHLY, CDR2 FYNNEI. The V gene lost 8 bases and the J gene lost 8 bases, with 6 bases spanning the gap.

The rearrangement links TRBV7-9 to TRBJ2-7, with TRBD2 matching over 7 bases. This CDR3 is built from 14 residues. Germline assignment: CDR1 SEHNR and CDR2 FQNEAQ (reference sequence). The V segment lost 5 bases and the J segment 4 bases; nucleotides outside the gene matches: 8. CDR3: CASSPPAGVYEQYF. The DNA for the CDR3 is TGTGCCAGCAGCCCCCCGGCGGGGGTGTACGAGCAGTACTTC.

This chain uses TRBV29-1 with TRBJ2-2; 7 bases line up with TRBD1. The CDR3 consists of 17 residues. Germline lookup yields CDR1 SQVTM and CDR2 ANQGSEA. V was clipped by 0 bases and J by 7 bases; unmatched bases: 14. CDR3 in DNA: TGCAGCGTTGAAGAACCAACAGGGGCGCAGGACATCGGGGAGCTGTTTTTT. Encoded protein: CSVEEPTGAQDIGELFF.

The genes are TRBV2 and TRBJ2-3, with 10 bases identical to TRBD2. The CDR3 spans 14 residues. The germline V gene has CDR1 SNHLY and CDR2 FYNNEI. V was clipped by 3 bases and J by 4 bases; unmatched bases: 1. CDR3 in DNA: TGTGCCAGCAGTGAGACTAGCGGGCCAGATACGCAGTATTTT. This translates into CASSETSGPDTQYF.